This T cell receptor (beta chain) was obtained from a study of control samples from healthy donors and cancer patients. Germline CDR1 and CDR2: SGHRS and YFSETQ. There are 13 residues in the CDR3. V was clipped by 2 bases and J by 2 bases, with 7 bases between them. This clone was seen a handful of times. Other DNA sequences of this sample code for an identical CDR3. TCRdb's copy holds only in-frame clones and misses some; the assay was immunoSEQ multiplex PCR. The top ten hold roughly 13% of the sample, which has fewer than 300,000 clones, around 79% seen once. The rearrangement joins TRBV5-1 to TRBJ2-5, with D uncertain. The TCR sequence derives from an older woman with lung cancer. The specimen was PBMCs. The CDR3 DNA follows: TGCGCCAGCAGCTTAGGGAATCAAGAGACCCAGTACTTC. Encoded protein: CASSLGNQETQYF.